The rows below give T cell receptor beta chains drawn from one sample of a study of blood T cell repertoires in COVID-19. The protocol was immunoSEQ multiplex PCR, while the TCRdb copy is restricted to in-frame clones and leaves out a portion. The repertoire holds under 300,000 clones, with roughly 90% as singletons. The sample comprised peripheral blood. These TCRs come from a man between 60 and 70 years old with acute or convalescent COVID-19. Both conserved end residues are part of each CDR3. Each record gives: CDR3 DNA, CDR3 protein, D gene, V gene, clone size, J gene. The D gene is left open where the match is weak. For some rows the clone size is stated as once, few or many, or as a class when expanded; others skip it.

TGTGCCAGCAGCCAGAGTGCCGGCGACAAGCAGTACTTC | CASSQSAGDKQYF | - | TRBV3-1/TRBV3-2 | - | TRBJ2-7
TGTGCCAGCAGCCTGATACAGGGGGAGGATAATTCACCCCTCCACTTT | CASSLIQGEDNSPLHF | TRBD1 | TRBV28 | - | TRBJ1-6
TGTGCCAGCAGTTACCGCCGGGAGACCGGGGAGCTGTTTTTT | CASSYRRETGELFF | - | TRBV6-2/TRBV6-3 | - | TRBJ2-2
TGTGCCAGCAGCCCCAGGGACAGGGTCTCTGGAAACACCATATATTTT | CASSPRDRVSGNTIYF | TRBD1 | TRBV4-2 | once | TRBJ1-3
TGCAGTGTTTCCCCTCAAGAGACCCAGTACTTC | CSVSPQETQYF | - | TRBV20-1 | - | TRBJ2-5
TGTGCCAGCAGTTCCGACAGGGGAGGTGGCTACACCTTC | CASSSDRGGGYTF | TRBD1 | TRBV6-5 | - | TRBJ1-2
TGTGCCAGCAGCTTGGAAGTGCCTCAGGACACCGGGGAGCTGTTTTTT | CASSLEVPQDTGELFF | - | TRBV5-5 | - | TRBJ2-2
TGTGCCAGCAGCCCTACAGGCCGTCCTGGCTACACCTTC | CASSPTGRPGYTF | - | TRBV3-1/TRBV3-2 | - | TRBJ1-2
TGTGCCAGCAGCCCCATGGGGGGGAAGTATGGCTACACCTTC | CASSPMGGKYGYTF | - | TRBV7-3 | - | TRBJ1-2
TGTGCCAGCAGGAACACCGGCGGTGATGAAAAACTGTTTTTT | CASRNTGGDEKLFF | - | TRBV6-5 | - | TRBJ1-4
TGTGCCAGCTCAAAGGGGACAGATAGCAATCAGCCCCAGCATTTT | CASSKGTDSNQPQHF | TRBD1 | TRBV18 | once | TRBJ1-5
TGCAGCGGGAGACTGTCCGCTCAAGAGACCCAGTACTTC | CSGRLSAQETQYF | - | TRBV29-1 | - | TRBJ2-5
TGCAGCGTTGGACAGTTACAAGAGACCCAGTACTTC | CSVGQLQETQYF | - | TRBV29-1 | - | TRBJ2-5
TGTGCCAGCAGCCCCCGACTGAGCTCTGGAAACACCATATATTTT | CASSPRLSSGNTIYF | - | TRBV9 | - | TRBJ1-3
TGTGCCAGCAGCCCCCCCCATTTAGCGAACACCGGGGAGCTGTTTTTT | CASSPPHLANTGELFF | - | TRBV7-2 | - | TRBJ2-2
TGCAGTGCTCGAGAAGCGTACGAGCAGTACTTC | CSAREAYEQYF | - | TRBV20-1 | - | TRBJ2-7
TGTGCCAGCAGATCAGGGGATACTGAAGCTTTCTTT | CASRSGDTEAFF | - | TRBV5-5 | - | TRBJ1-1
TGTGCTAGTGCCCCTCGGGGAGGTGAAGCTTTCTTT | CASAPRGGEAFF | - | TRBV12-5 | - | TRBJ1-1
TGCGCCAGCAGAGGAGGGGACAGGGGGAACACTGAAGCTTTCTTT | CASRGGDRGNTEAFF | TRBD1 | TRBV5-1 | - | TRBJ1-1
TGTGCCAGTAGCTCGGGGGGGTCGGTCGGGGAGCTGTTTTTT | CASSSGGSVGELFF | TRBD2 | TRBV19 | - | TRBJ2-2
TGTGCCAGCAACGAGGTGAGCCATCAGCCCCAGCATTTT | CASNEVSHQPQHF | - | TRBV6-6 | - | TRBJ1-5
TGTGCCAGCAGCTTGGGAGGGGGCGATGGCTACACCTTC | CASSLGGGDGYTF | TRBD1 | TRBV5-4 | - | TRBJ1-2
TGTGCCAGTAGTATAGATATCAACAGAATGAACACTGAAGCTTTCTTT | CASSIDINRMNTEAFF | - | TRBV19 | - | TRBJ1-1
TGCAGTTCGGACAGGGCCACTGAAGCTTTCTTT | CSSDRATEAFF | TRBD1 | TRBV20-1 | - | TRBJ1-1
TGCAGTGCTAGTGGACATGTGAACACTGAAGCTTTCTTT | CSASGHVNTEAFF | - | TRBV20-1 | - | TRBJ1-1
TGTGCCTGGAGTACCGGCGGTCGCTCCTACAATGAGCAGTTCTTC | CAWSTGGRSYNEQFF | - | TRBV30 | - | TRBJ2-1
TGTGCCAGCAGGCCGGCCCGGGGAGAGACCCAGTACTTC | CASRPARGETQYF | - | TRBV27 | - | TRBJ2-5
TGTGCCTGGGGACAGTCTCTCCAAGAGACCCAGTACTTC | CAWGQSLQETQYF | - | TRBV30 | - | TRBJ2-5
TGCGCCAGCAGCTTGGTGGGCCCTAGCGGCGGGTACGAGCAGTACTTC | CASSLVGPSGGYEQYF | TRBD2 | TRBV5-1 | - | TRBJ2-7
TGTGCCAGCAGCCTGGATCGGCGGGACTACAATGAGCAGTTCTTC | CASSLDRRDYNEQFF | - | TRBV27 | - | TRBJ2-1
TGTGCCTGGAGTGTTCTAGCGGGAGGTACAGATACGCAGTATTTT | CAWSVLAGGTDTQYF | TRBD2 | TRBV30 | - | TRBJ2-3